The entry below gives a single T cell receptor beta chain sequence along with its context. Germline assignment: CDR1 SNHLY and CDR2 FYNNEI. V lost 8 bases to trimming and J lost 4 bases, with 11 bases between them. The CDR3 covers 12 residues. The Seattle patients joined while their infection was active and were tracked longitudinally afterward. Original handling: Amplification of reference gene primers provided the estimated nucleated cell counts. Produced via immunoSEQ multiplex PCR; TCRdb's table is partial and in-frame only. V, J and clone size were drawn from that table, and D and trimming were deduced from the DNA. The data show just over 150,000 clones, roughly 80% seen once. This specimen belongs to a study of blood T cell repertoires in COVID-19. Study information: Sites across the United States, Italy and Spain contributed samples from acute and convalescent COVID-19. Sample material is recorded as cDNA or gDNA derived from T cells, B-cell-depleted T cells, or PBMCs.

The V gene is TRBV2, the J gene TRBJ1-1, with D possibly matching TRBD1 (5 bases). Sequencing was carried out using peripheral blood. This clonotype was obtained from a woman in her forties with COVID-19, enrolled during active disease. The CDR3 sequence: CASPQGGTEAFF. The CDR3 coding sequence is TGTGCCAGCCCCCAGGGAGGCACTGAAGCTTTCTTT. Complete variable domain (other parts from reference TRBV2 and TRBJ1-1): EPEVTQTPSHQVTQMGQEVILRCVPISNHLYFYWYRQILGQKVEFLVSFYNNEISEKSEIFDDQFSVERPDGSNFTLKIRSTKLEDSAMYFCASPQGGTEAFFGQGTRLTVV.